The 27 T cell receptor beta chains below come from one sample, sequenced in a study of beta chain features in type 1 diabetes. The isolated RNA, all of it, was reverse transcribed, so expressed TCRB transcripts were what got sequenced. Sequenced by immunoSEQ multiplex PCR; TCRdb stores in-frame clones only, minus some. This sample yields under 550,000 clones, of which 9.5% to 12% are seen a single time; 0.035% to 0.05% belongs to the top ten. Sequenced sample: naive CD4+ T cells from blood. All receptors derive from a young woman in good health.

This clone showed up just a few times. The V gene is TRBV14, the J gene TRBJ2-2, with 8 nucleotides matching TRBD2. Germline CDR1 SGHDN, CDR2 FVKESK. V was pared by 4 bases and J by 4 bases, with 8 bases of the junction left unmatched. CDR3 size: 16 residues. The CDR3 sequence: CASSRPGLELTGELFF. CDR3 bases: TGTGCCAGCAGCCGGCCGGGACTAGAGCTCACCGGGGAGCTGTTTTTT.

This clone was counted only a few times. The chain joins TRBV29-1 to TRBJ2-1; 9 nucleotides match TRBD2. CDR3 length: 14 amino acids. CDR1 and CDR2 from the germline V gene are SQVTM and ANQGSEA. The V gene end was trimmed by 7 bases and the J gene end by 3 bases; junction bases not matched to a gene: 7. CDR3 sequence reads: CSAPTSGFYNEQFF. DNA of the CDR3: TGCAGCGCCCCGACTAGCGGATTCTACAATGAGCAGTTCTTC.

This clone was seen more than once but under ten times. V usage is TRBV2 and J usage is TRBJ2-1; D is tentatively TRBD1 or TRBD2 (5 bases each). The CDR3 loop spans 11 amino acids. Looked up from germline, CDR1 is SNHLY and CDR2 is FYNNEI. The V gene lost 5 bases and the J gene lost 14 bases, with 13 bases spanning the gap. DNA of the CDR3: TGTGCCAGCAGTACCGGGACGTTGAAGTTCTTC. Amino acid sequence: CASSTGTLKFF.

V and J are TRBV6-5 and TRBJ2-5; TRBD2 matches 9 bases. With V trimmed by 6 bases and J by 4 bases, 9 bases remained unmatched. Germline-derived CDR1 and CDR2 are MNHEY and SVGAGI. CDR3 length equals 15 residues. CDR3 region: CASRVAGASIETQYF. CDR3 in DNA: TGTGCCAGCAGAGTAGCGGGGGCCTCCATAGAGACCCAGTACTTC.

This clone was found a few times. CDR3 nucleotide sequence: TGTGCCAGCAGTTACAAGGGACAGAGCTATGGCTACACCTTC. It translates to CASSYKGQSYGYTF. The chain is built from TRBV6-6 and TRBJ1-2, with 7 nucleotides matching TRBD1. Trimming cost V 2 bases and J 4 bases; bases outside gene matches: 4. The CDR3 has 14 residues. The germline gives CDR1 MNHNY, CDR2 SVGAGI (reference sequence).

The V gene is TRBV7-9, the J gene TRBJ1-2, with 7 bases that match TRBD1. Germline assignment: CDR1 SEHNR and CDR2 FQNEAQ (reference sequence). The CDR3 spans 13 residues. Losses at the gene ends were 5 bases for V and 6 bases for J; bases not matched to a gene: 6. This chain's CDR3 is CASSRTGVHGYTF. The CDR3 nucleotides read TGTGCCAGCAGCCGCACAGGGGTTCATGGCTACACCTTC.

This clone was counted a few times. In DNA form, the CDR3 reads TGTGCCAGCAGGACAGGGGGCACAGATACGCAGTATTTT. Amino acids: CASRTGGTDTQYF. This chain connects TRBV25-1 to TRBJ2-3, with TRBD1 identical over 8 bases. Germline V CDR1 and CDR2: MGHDK, SYGVNS. V lost 6 bases to trimming and J lost 1 base; unmatched junction nucleotides: 0. This CDR3 has 13 residues.

V gene TRBV2 combines with J gene TRBJ2-7; D not resolved. V shed 0 bases and J shed 6 bases, with 9 bases lying between them. The CDR3 spans 13 residues. CDR1 is SNHLY and CDR2 is FYNNEI in the germline V gene. CDR3 DNA sequence: TGTGCCAGCAGTGAAGCGTTGTCGGGCGAGCAGTACTTC. As protein: CASSEALSGEQYF.

V and J are TRBV20-1 and TRBJ2-5; no clear D gene. The CDR3 consists of 10 residues. Germline V lookup: CDR1 DFQATT, CDR2 SNEGSKA (reference sequence). V was pared by 6 bases and J by 8 bases, with 10 bases between. The CDR3 protein is CSADLSTQYF. In DNA form, the CDR3 reads TGCAGTGCGGATCTAAGCACCCAGTACTTC.

This clone was counted only a few times. The chain employs TRBV6-1 and TRBJ2-3, with 8 bases lining up with TRBD2. Germline assignment: CDR1 MNHNS and CDR2 SASEGT. Germline trimming cut 8 bases from V and 1 base from J; bases unmatched to any gene: 5. CDR3 length: 14 residues. The CDR3 nucleotides read TGTGCCAGCGTGCGGCGGGAGGGCACAGATACGCAGTATTTT. Translation: CASVRREGTDTQYF.

This clone was counted a few times. This chain uses TRBV7-2 with TRBJ2-5; 9 positions match TRBD2. With 1 base clipped from V and 9 bases from J, the junction kept 0 bases outside the gene matches. The CDR3 is made up of 12 amino acids. The germline V gene encodes CDR1 SGHTA and CDR2 FQGNSA. In DNA, the CDR3 is TGTGCCAGCAGCTTAGAGCGGGGGGCCCAGTACTTC. It specifies CASSLERGAQYF.

A few counts support this clone. V usage is TRBV7-9 and J usage is TRBJ1-3; no clear D gene. This CDR3 spans 15 amino acids. Trimming cost V 2 bases and J 2 bases, with 10 bases left between them. Germline-derived CDR1 and CDR2 are SEHNR and FQNEAQ (reference sequence). The CDR3 DNA reads TGTGCCAGCAGCTTAAGGATGGAGACTGGAAACACCATATATTTT. Encoded protein: CASSLRMETGNTIYF.

This clone occurred a few times. The chain recombines TRBV25-1 with TRBJ1-1; no reliable D call. CDR1 and CDR2 (germline): MGHDK, SYGVNS. There are 14 residues in the CDR3. Deletions cut 2 bases from V and 0 bases from J, with 7 bases between. This chain's CDR3 is CASSEEDMNTEAFF. The CDR3 bases are TGTGCCAGCAGTGAAGAGGATATGAACACTGAAGCTTTCTTT.

The V gene is TRBV5-6, the J gene TRBJ2-5; unclear D gene. Germline CDR1 reads SGHDT; CDR2 reads YYEEEE. The CDR3 contains 13 residues. V was trimmed by 2 bases and J by 5 bases, leaving 10 bases between them. As DNA, the CDR3 is TGTGCCAGCAGCTTAGGCGTTTGGGAGACCCAGTACTTC. Its translation is CASSLGVWETQYF.

A word on this clone: One end of the junction does not line up with germline, which may come from a read error. This chain joins TRBV5-6 and TRBJ2-7, with D possibly matching TRBD1 (6 bases). CDR3 length: 15 residues. Germline CDR1 reads SGHDT; CDR2 reads YYEEEE. In nucleotides, the CDR3 is TGTGCCAGCAGCGAAACAGGGAGCCTACCCTACGCGCAGTACTTC. Its translation is CASSETGSLPYAQYF.

V is TRBV7-3 and J is TRBJ2-2, with 8 bases lining up with TRBD2. The CDR3 length is 17 residues. V was pared by 4 bases and J by 2 bases, with 9 bases of the junction left unmatched. The V gene's germline CDR1 is SGHTA and CDR2 FQGTGA. The CDR3 sequence: CASSSGRTSGNTGELFF. The DNA for the CDR3 is TGTGCCAGCAGCTCCGGTAGAACTAGCGGAAACACCGGGGAGCTGTTTTTT.

This clone was observed many times. The chain joins TRBV4-3 to TRBJ2-4; no clear D gene. Trimming took 0 bases from V and 5 from J, leaving 5 bases between them. CDR1 and CDR2 (germline): LGHNA, YSLEER. This CDR3 has 13 residues. The CDR3 protein is CASSQEVQNIQYF. The CDR3 DNA follows: TGCGCCAGCAGCCAAGAGGTCCAAAACATTCAGTACTTC.

The chain couples TRBV7-2 to TRBJ2-1, with D hard to call. Trimming stripped 6 bases from V and 13 bases from J, with 25 bases between. The CDR3 totals 15 residues. Germline V gene data show CDR1 as SGHTA and CDR2 as FQGNSA. The CDR3 protein is CASSLRQYVDLPQFF. CDR3 DNA: TGTGCCAGCAGTTTGCGACAATACGTGGACCTCCCCCAGTTCTTC.

The rearrangement links TRBV14 to TRBJ2-1, with D possibly matching TRBD2 (5 bases). This CDR3 contains 15 residues. V gave up 1 base and J gave up 8 bases, with 15 bases separating them. Germline V gene sequence: CDR1 SGHDN, CDR2 FVKESK. In nucleotides, the CDR3 is TGTGCCAGCAGCCAAGGGTCCCCGGGAAGCGATGAGCAGTTCTTC. Encoded protein: CASSQGSPGSDEQFF.

The V call is TRBV9, the J call TRBJ2-3; the D gene is possibly TRBD2 (5 bases). Germline V CDR1 and CDR2: SGDLS, YYNGEE. The CDR3 totals 14 residues. Trimming shortened V by 0 bases and J by 4 bases, and 9 bases separated the two germline ends. The CDR3 DNA sequence: TGTGCCAGCAGCGTAGCTCGGGGTCCAGATACGCAGTATTTT. It specifies CASSVARGPDTQYF.

This sequence joins TRBV19 and TRBJ2-3; a possible D gene is TRBD1 (6 bases). The CDR3 has 14 amino acids. Deletions cut 4 bases from V and 6 bases from J, with 14 bases between. Looked up from germline, CDR1 is LNHDA and CDR2 is SQIVND (reference sequence). In DNA, the CDR3 is TGTGCCAGTAGTAGAAGGCAGGGGACGGATACGCAGTATTTT. It is translated as CASSRRQGTDTQYF.

V and J are TRBV7-6 and TRBJ1-6; tentative D call: TRBD1 (5 bases). The CDR3 covers 13 residues. Germline V CDR1 and CDR2: SGHVS, FNYEAQ. V was shortened by 8 bases and J by 10 bases, with 15 bases between the two germline ends. CDR3 region: CASDKGRQSPLHF. The CDR3 DNA follows: TGTGCCAGCGACAAGGGGAGACAGTCACCCCTCCACTTT.

This clone showed up just a few times. The chain links TRBV4-3 to TRBJ2-1; D is ambiguous. The CDR3 is 17 residues long. Germline assignment: CDR1 LGHNA and CDR2 YSLEER. Between the trimmed V and J ends, which lost 3 bases and 0 bases, there was a span of 15 bases. CDR3 residues: CASSHAVGWSSYNEQFF. The CDR3 DNA reads TGCGCCAGCAGCCATGCCGTAGGGTGGAGCTCCTACAATGAGCAGTTCTTC.

This clone was seen only a few times. The V and J genes are TRBV2 and TRBJ2-1; D is uncertain. The CDR3 has 11 amino acids. V dropped 5 bases and J dropped 9 bases, with 8 bases sitting between them. Per germline, CDR1 SNHLY and CDR2 FYNNEI. The CDR3 DNA sequence: TGTGCCAGCAGTTTGACCGGTGAGCAGTTCTTC. It yields the protein CASSLTGEQFF.

This clone was counted only a few times. The rearrangement joins TRBV14 to TRBJ2-7; no definite D call. Deletions cut 6 bases from V and 1 base from J, with 13 bases between. Germline assignment: CDR1 SGHDN and CDR2 FVKESK. The CDR3 sequence is 14 residues long. The CDR3 bases are TGTGCCAGCAGTGGACGGCTACTTTCCTACGAGCAGTACTTC. It encodes CASSGRLLSYEQYF. Supplemented by reference TRBV14 and TRBJ2-7, the full variable domain reads EAGVTQFPSHSVIEKGQTVTLRCDPISGHDNLYWYRRVMGKEIKFLLHFVKESKQDESGMPNNRFLAERTGGTYSTLKVQPAELEDSGVYFCASSGRLLSYEQYFGPGTRLTVT.

The chain employs TRBV5-1 and TRBJ2-1; maybe TRBD1 (6 bases). The CDR3 is 15 amino acids. Germline values: CDR1 SGHRS, CDR2 YFSETQ. V dropped 5 bases and J dropped 5 bases, with 17 bases sitting between them. The CDR3 DNA is TGCGCCAGCAGGTCCCCTGGGACAACCCACAATGAGCAGTTCTTC. The encoded protein is CASRSPGTTHNEQFF.

Points on this clone: In the same sample, other DNA sequences code for this CDR3. This chain connects TRBV5-1 to TRBJ2-6; D uncertain. The CDR3 is 14 amino acids. Between the trimmed V and J ends, which lost 3 bases and 2 bases, there was a span of 6 bases. Germline V CDR1 and CDR2: SGHRS, YFSETQ. Here the CDR3 DNA reads TGCGCCAGCAGCTCCTTAACTGGGGCCAACGTCCTGACTTTC. Translated, it gives CASSSLTGANVLTF.